This is a list of T cell receptor beta chains from one sample in a study of OX40 agonist ivuxolimab in advanced cancers. Sequenced by immunoSEQ multiplex PCR; TCRdb stores in-frame clones only, minus some. The data show roughly 62,000 clones, more than 75% seen once. The source was CD4+ or CD8+ T cells sorted from blood, collected in a trial of the OX40 agonist ivuxolimab. The receptor set was obtained from an adult with an advanced solid tumor such as melanoma, head and neck, liver or kidney cancer. CDR3s include the opening cysteine and the closing phenylalanine or tryptophan. A D gene is named only where the DNA matches it firmly. The size of a clone is reported for some rows only, either as once, few or many, or as a class for expanded clones.

DNA: TGTGCCAGCAGCGTATCGGGCAGGGGAGCTTTCTTT
CDR3: CASSVSGRGAFF
size: NA
V: TRBV6-5
D: NA
J: TRBJ1-1

DNA: TGTGCCAGCAGCTTAAGTTGGACAGCCGGAAACACCATATATTTT
CDR3: CASSLSWTAGNTIYF
size: NA
V: TRBV11-3
D: NA
J: TRBJ1-3

DNA: TGCGCCAGCAGCTTGAGGGACAGAGGTCAGCCCCAGCATTTT
CDR3: CASSLRDRGQPQHF
size: NA
V: TRBV5-1
D: TRBD1
J: TRBJ1-5

DNA: TGTGCCAGCTTGATGACTAGCGGGGTTGATGAGCAGTTCTTC
CDR3: CASLMTSGVDEQFF
size: NA
V: TRBV2
D: TRBD2
J: TRBJ2-1

DNA: TGCGCCAGCAGCTTGGCCGGTGGGGCGGGCAATGAAAAACTGTTTTTT
CDR3: CASSLAGGAGNEKLFF
size: NA
V: TRBV5-1
D: NA
J: TRBJ1-4

DNA: TGTGCCAGCAGTTTAGGGGCAGGTTTTAATGAAAAACTGTTTTTT
CDR3: CASSLGAGFNEKLFF
size: NA
V: TRBV27
D: NA
J: TRBJ1-4

DNA: TGTGCCAGCTCACCACCTAGAAGGACAGGGGGCCGGATCCATCGAGAGACCCAGTACTTC
CDR3: CASSPPRRTGGRIHRETQYF
size: NA
V: TRBV18
D: TRBD1
J: TRBJ2-5

DNA: TGTGCCAGCAGCACCCCTACCTACGAGCAGTACTTC
CDR3: CASSTPTYEQYF
size: NA
V: TRBV21-1
D: NA
J: TRBJ2-7

DNA: TGTGCCAGCAGTCCACCCCAGGGAACTGAAGCTTTCTTT
CDR3: CASSPPQGTEAFF
size: NA
V: TRBV6-6
D: NA
J: TRBJ1-1

DNA: TGTGCCAGCAGTGCTGTCGTGGCGGACACCTACGAGCAGTACTTC
CDR3: CASSAVVADTYEQYF
size: NA
V: TRBV6-6
D: NA
J: TRBJ2-7

DNA: TGTGCCAGCAGCTCCCAAGACAGGACCACGCAGTATTTT
CDR3: CASSSQDRTTQYF
size: NA
V: TRBV7-3
D: NA
J: TRBJ2-3

DNA: TGTGCCAGCAGCGGGCGCTGGGGACTAGCGGACCAAGAGACCCAGTACTTC
CDR3: CASSGRWGLADQETQYF
size: NA
V: TRBV9
D: TRBD2
J: TRBJ2-5

DNA: TGCGCCAGCAGCCAACAGGGAGGAGGTGCAACTAATGAAAAACTGTTTTTT
CDR3: CASSQQGGGATNEKLFF
size: NA
V: TRBV4-3
D: NA
J: TRBJ1-4

DNA: TGTGCCAGCTCCGGACAGGTCCGAAACACCATATATTTT
CDR3: CASSGQVRNTIYF
size: NA
V: TRBV6-1
D: TRBD1
J: TRBJ1-3

DNA: TGCGCCAGCAGCCCAGGGGGCTACGAGCAGTACTTC
CDR3: CASSPGGYEQYF
size: few
V: TRBV5-1
D: TRBD1
J: TRBJ2-7

DNA: TGTGCCAGCTCACCAGAGTCCCCCCTCAGCGGGCAGCCCCAGCATTTT
CDR3: CASSPESPLSGQPQHF
size: NA
V: TRBV18
D: NA
J: TRBJ1-5

DNA: TGTGCCAGTAGTATAGGGTTACAGGACTCTAACTATGGCTACACCTTC
CDR3: CASSIGLQDSNYGYTF
size: NA
V: TRBV19
D: NA
J: TRBJ1-2

DNA: TGTGCCAGCTCACCGGAAGTTTCGGCTCAGCCCCAGCATTTT
CDR3: CASSPEVSAQPQHF
size: NA
V: TRBV18
D: NA
J: TRBJ1-5

DNA: TGTGCCTGGAGTGCCGGAGGCTCTGGAAACACCATATATTTT
CDR3: CAWSAGGSGNTIYF
size: NA
V: TRBV30
D: NA
J: TRBJ1-3

DNA: TGTGCCAGCAGTGGGGGGGCCACAGATACGCAGTATTTT
CDR3: CASSGGATDTQYF
size: NA
V: TRBV6-4
D: NA
J: TRBJ2-3

DNA: TGCGCCAGCAGCCAAGATAAGGAGCAGTTCTTC
CDR3: CASSQDKEQFF
size: NA
V: TRBV4-3
D: NA
J: TRBJ2-1

DNA: TGTGCCAGCAGCCTATTTGGCAATCAGCCCCAGCATTTT
CDR3: CASSLFGNQPQHF
size: NA
V: TRBV28
D: NA
J: TRBJ1-5

DNA: TGTGCTAGCAGCTTTACGAGCGTAGGAACCGGGGAGCTGTTTTTT
CDR3: CASSFTSVGTGELFF
size: few
V: TRBV7-7
D: NA
J: TRBJ2-2

DNA: TGTGCCAGCAGCTCCTACAGGGGGGGGTACACTGAAGCTTTCTTT
CDR3: CASSSYRGGYTEAFF
size: few
V: TRBV7-2
D: TRBD1
J: TRBJ1-1

DNA: TGTGCCAGCAGATCAGGCGTGGGCACAGATACGCAGTATTTT
CDR3: CASRSGVGTDTQYF
size: NA
V: TRBV6-5
D: NA
J: TRBJ2-3

DNA: TGCGCCAGCAGCTTAGTCCTCCGGGACCGGGAGCAGTACTTC
CDR3: CASSLVLRDREQYF
size: NA
V: TRBV5-1
D: NA
J: TRBJ2-7

DNA: TGTGCCAGCAGCAGTACAGGATCCACCGGGGAGCTGTTTTTT
CDR3: CASSSTGSTGELFF
size: NA
V: TRBV7-3
D: NA
J: TRBJ2-2

DNA: TGTGCCAGCAGTTTTCGGGACAGGGGTTGGATCGGAAACAATGAGCAGTTCTTC
CDR3: CASSFRDRGWIGNNEQFF
size: NA
V: TRBV28
D: TRBD1
J: TRBJ2-1

DNA: TGTGCCAGTAGTATAGCAGCCGGGACAGGGGCGATGGAATGGCCCCAGCATTTT
CDR3: CASSIAAGTGAMEWPQHF
size: NA
V: TRBV19
D: TRBD1
J: TRBJ1-5

DNA: TGTGCCAGCAGCCTCACGGGGGGGATTCTTAGCACAGATACGCAGTATTTT
CDR3: CASSLTGGILSTDTQYF
size: NA
V: TRBV7-2
D: TRBD2
J: TRBJ2-3

DNA: TGTGCCAGCTCACCCGCAGGGGGCAATGAAGCTTTCTTT
CDR3: CASSPAGGNEAFF
size: few
V: TRBV18
D: TRBD1
J: TRBJ1-1

DNA: TGTGCCAGCAGCCCCGGACAGGGGCACCCCACAGATACGCAGTATTTT
CDR3: CASSPGQGHPTDTQYF
size: NA
V: TRBV7-9
D: TRBD1
J: TRBJ2-3

DNA: TGTGCCAGCAGCTTAAGGGCGGACAGGGTTGAAGAGACCCAGTACTTC
CDR3: CASSLRADRVEETQYF
size: NA
V: TRBV11-3
D: TRBD1
J: TRBJ2-5

DNA: TGCGCCAGCAGCTTCGATGCGACGGAGAACACCGGAGAGCTGTTTTTT
CDR3: CASSFDATENTGELFF
size: NA
V: TRBV5-1
D: NA
J: TRBJ2-2

DNA: TGCGCCAGCAGCCGAGGAATCTATACAATGGGGTCCACTGAAGCTTTCTTT
CDR3: CASSRGIYTMGSTEAFF
size: NA
V: TRBV4-1
D: NA
J: TRBJ1-1

DNA: TGCGCCAGCAGCCGGAGCCCGGGTTACACAGATACGCAGTATTTT
CDR3: CASSRSPGYTDTQYF
size: NA
V: TRBV4-1
D: NA
J: TRBJ2-3

DNA: TGTGCCAGCAGCTTGGCACAGTTCGGCGAGCAGTACTTC
CDR3: CASSLAQFGEQYF
size: NA
V: TRBV11-1
D: NA
J: TRBJ2-7

DNA: TGTGCCAGCAGTTTAGGGGCAGGACAGCAGCCCCAGCATTTT
CDR3: CASSLGAGQQPQHF
size: NA
V: TRBV27
D: NA
J: TRBJ1-5

DNA: TGCGCCAGCAGCCAAGATCGGAGGATATCACCCCTCCACTTT
CDR3: CASSQDRRISPLHF
size: once
V: TRBV4-3
D: NA
J: TRBJ1-6

DNA: TGTGCCAGCAGTTTACAACAAGAGACCCAGTACTTC
CDR3: CASSLQQETQYF
size: once
V: TRBV28
D: NA
J: TRBJ2-5

DNA: TGTGCCAGCAGCCAAGAAGCTGGGGCTGGCACAGATACGCAGTATTTT
CDR3: CASSQEAGAGTDTQYF
size: few
V: TRBV4-2
D: NA
J: TRBJ2-3

DNA: TGCAGCGTTGAAACTCAGGAAGGCTATGGCTACACCTTC
CDR3: CSVETQEGYGYTF
size: NA
V: TRBV29-1
D: NA
J: TRBJ1-2

DNA: TGTGCCAGCAGCCCCCGATTTACGGCAGAGACCCAGTACTTC
CDR3: CASSPRFTAETQYF
size: NA
V: TRBV11-2
D: NA
J: TRBJ2-5

DNA: TGTGCCAGTAGTGGGGGACAGGGATCGTGGGAGCAGTACTTC
CDR3: CASSGGQGSWEQYF
size: NA
V: TRBV19
D: TRBD1
J: TRBJ2-7

DNA: TGTGCCAGCAGCTTAGATAGCAACACCGGGGAGCTGTTTTTT
CDR3: CASSLDSNTGELFF
size: NA
V: TRBV11-3
D: NA
J: TRBJ2-2

DNA: TGTGCCAGCAGGCCTCGGGGGGGGGTGGAGACCCAGTACTTC
CDR3: CASRPRGGVETQYF
size: NA
V: TRBV6-5
D: TRBD2
J: TRBJ2-5

DNA: TGTGCCAGCTCACCACCCCCGAGCGGGGAACCTTCTAGCACAGATACGCAGTATTTT
CDR3: CASSPPPSGEPSSTDTQYF
size: once
V: TRBV18
D: TRBD2
J: TRBJ2-3

DNA: TGTGCCAGCAGCTTAGATCAGGGGGGGACTAGCTCCTACAATGAGCAGTTCTTC
CDR3: CASSLDQGGTSSYNEQFF
size: NA
V: TRBV11-3
D: NA
J: TRBJ2-1

DNA: TGTGCCAGCAGCTTCGAAGACCTAGCGTCGGAGACCCAGTACTTC
CDR3: CASSFEDLASETQYF
size: NA
V: TRBV7-8
D: NA
J: TRBJ2-5

DNA: TGTGCCAGCAGGCGGGTCGGTTCCTACGAGCAGTACTTC
CDR3: CASRRVGSYEQYF
size: NA
V: TRBV5-6
D: NA
J: TRBJ2-7

DNA: TGTGCCAGTAGTATAGTTAGGGGTGGCTACGAGCAGTACTTC
CDR3: CASSIVRGGYEQYF
size: NA
V: TRBV19
D: NA
J: TRBJ2-7

DNA: TGTAGCGCTGGGACAGCCTACGAGCAGTACTTC
CDR3: CSAGTAYEQYF
size: NA
V: TRBV29-1
D: TRBD1
J: TRBJ2-7

DNA: TGTGCCAGCAGCCCGGGACAGGGGATGAATGAGCAGTTCTTC
CDR3: CASSPGQGMNEQFF
size: NA
V: TRBV7-3
D: TRBD1
J: TRBJ2-1

DNA: TGCAGTCAGTGGGGTGCAGATACGCAGTATTTT
CDR3: CSQWGADTQYF
size: NA
V: TRBV20-1
D: NA
J: TRBJ2-3

DNA: TGTGCCAGCAGTCTGAGTTTGAACACTGAAGCTTTCTTT
CDR3: CASSLSLNTEAFF
size: NA
V: TRBV6-6
D: NA
J: TRBJ1-1

DNA: TGCGCCAGCAGCTTGGAAAGGGGAGGTTATGATTCACCCCTCCACTTT
CDR3: CASSLERGGYDSPLHF
size: once
V: TRBV5-1
D: NA
J: TRBJ1-6

DNA: TGTGCCAGCAGTTCGTCGGGTAGGGGCCAGGACATTCAGTACTTC
CDR3: CASSSSGRGQDIQYF
size: once
V: TRBV6-5
D: NA
J: TRBJ2-4

DNA: TGTGCCAGCAGCCCTCTCGCCTTCCACGAGAGGGATACGCAGTATTTT
CDR3: CASSPLAFHERDTQYF
size: NA
V: TRBV28
D: NA
J: TRBJ2-3

DNA: TGTGCCAGCAGTGAGTCAGGACAGAACTATGGCTACACCTTC
CDR3: CASSESGQNYGYTF
size: NA
V: TRBV6-1
D: NA
J: TRBJ1-2